This TCR beta chain derives from a study of Graves' ophthalmopathy and Graves' hyperthyroidism. Study-wide context: The study drew peripheral blood at initial diagnosis, before any treatment.

TCR beta CDR3 regions were amplified from RNA transcripts. First-round RT-PCR with HTBI primers preceded a second-round multiplex PCR. MiXCR was run by TCRdb on the multiplex PCR reads, yielding one entry per CDR3 protein. The repertoire includes some 160,000 distinct CDR3 sequences, roughly two fifths of them detected once, and 8% to 9.5% sits in the top ten. This clonotype was counted ten times or more. The antigen remains undetermined. Findings of the study overall: The blood repertoire also included most expanded thyroid clonotypes above 0.001 frequency. The model flagged ophthalmopathy progression at approximately 70% sensitivity and nearly 75% specificity.

Germline values: CDR1 GTSNPN, CDR2 SVGIG (reference sequence). Germline trimming cut 6 bases from V and 8 bases from J; bases unmatched to any gene: 9. The CDR3 consists of 12 residues. Moderate-to-severe activity, CAS ≥3, NOSPECS ≥4 and duration under 3 months were recorded for donors with ophthalmopathy. The chain uses TRBV30 and TRBJ1-2, with 7 positions matching TRBD1. The clonotype was recovered from a man in his thirties or forties with Graves' ophthalmopathy. Sequences were obtained from peripheral blood. This CDR3 reads CACTGVARGYTF. CDR3 DNA sequence: TGTGCCTGCACAGGGGTTGCGAGAGGCTACACCTTC.